This T cell receptor beta chain was identified in a study of radiotherapy plus CTLA-4 blockade in lung cancer. Study findings and constraints: Early clonal dynamics of blood T cells, together with interferon-beta, were reported as the best response predictor.

Note on this clone: The antigen is undetermined.

This CDR3 contains 13 residues. J was trimmed by 7 bases and V by 10 bases; bases with no gene match: 9. Germline V gene data show CDR1 as MNHEY and CDR2 as SVGAGI. Each patient with chemo-refractory metastatic non-small-cell lung cancer was treated with focal radiation plus CTLA-4 blockade using ipilimumab. TCRdb keeps only in-frame clones here, not all; method: immunoSEQ multiplex PCR. The sample gives about 51,000 clones, approximately 80% of which show up once; around 2.5% is in the top ten. V gene TRBV6-5 combines with J gene TRBJ2-1; the match to TRBD2 covers 8 bases. This sequence was found in a human donor with non-small cell lung cancer whose response to radiotherapy plus ipilimumab could not be evaluated. This specimen consisted of peripheral blood, obtained from a patient treated with radiotherapy plus ipilimumab. The DNA of the CDR3 is TGTGCCACCTCGGGAGGGAGCAGGAATGAGCAGTTCTTC. It encodes CATSGGSRNEQFF.